Listed below are T cell receptor beta chains from one sample, sequenced in a study of blood T cell repertoires in COVID-19. Sequencing used immunoSEQ multiplex PCR; TCRdb keeps in-frame clones, though not all of them. The sample has around 230,000 clones; about 88% are singletons. The sample was peripheral blood. Source of these receptors: a middle-aged man with acute or convalescent COVID-19. The conserved cysteine and the conserved F or W are not part of the CDR3 here. Fields, in order: V gene, J gene, CDR3 length, CDR3 protein.

v_call: TRBV10-3
j_call: TRBJ2-1
cdr3_length: 14
cdr3_aa: AISPGLAATYNEQF

v_call: TRBV7-2
j_call: TRBJ2-7
cdr3_length: 13
cdr3_aa: ASSLVVGLEYEQY

v_call: TRBV7-8
j_call: TRBJ1-5
cdr3_length: 13
cdr3_aa: ASSRIQGANQPQH

v_call: TRBV5-1
j_call: TRBJ1-2
cdr3_length: 12
cdr3_aa: ASSLAQPNYGYT

v_call: TRBV15
j_call: TRBJ1-5
cdr3_length: 14
cdr3_aa: ATSGVRQAGNQPQH

v_call: TRBV7-2
j_call: TRBJ1-4
cdr3_length: 14
cdr3_aa: ASSGTGSATNEKLF

v_call: TRBV6-5
j_call: TRBJ1-5
cdr3_length: 13
cdr3_aa: ASSTDGRVNQPQH

v_call: TRBV3-1/TRBV3-2
j_call: TRBJ1-1
cdr3_length: 11
cdr3_aa: ASSQEGRTEAF

v_call: TRBV11-1
j_call: TRBJ2-7
cdr3_length: 15
cdr3_aa: ASSLAAGGGSSYEQY

v_call: TRBV27
j_call: TRBJ2-7
cdr3_length: 15
cdr3_aa: ASSFLSGTSGNDEQY

v_call: TRBV19
j_call: TRBJ1-2
cdr3_length: 11
cdr3_aa: ASSSGQYVGYT

v_call: TRBV7-3
j_call: TRBJ1-2
cdr3_length: 13
cdr3_aa: ASSPGTGGLHGYT

v_call: TRBV18
j_call: TRBJ2-5
cdr3_length: 14
cdr3_aa: ASSPGPAGGQETQY

v_call: TRBV19
j_call: TRBJ1-2
cdr3_length: 13
cdr3_aa: ASSGRRTGLDGYT

v_call: TRBV7-8
j_call: TRBJ1-1
cdr3_length: 15
cdr3_aa: ASSLQGQGEGNTEAF